This TCR beta chain was found in a study of graft-versus-host responses after intestinal transplantation. Across the whole study: Transplants given to recipients were multivisceral, liver-intestinal, or isolated intestinal. Anti-thymocyte globulin served as induction for all recipients, who then took tacrolimus and steroids for about three years.

The germline gives CDR1 MNHEY, CDR2 SMNVEV (reference sequence). The CDR3 sequence is 12 residues long. Between the trimmed V and J ends, which lost 3 bases and 8 bases, there was a span of 8 bases. Notes on this clone: Its antigen is not identified.

The table came from immunoSEQ multiplex PCR; TCRdb's copy has only in-frame clones and leaves some out. In the table there are fewer than 85,000 clones, about 94% of which are singletons. General study results and limits: Patients who carried graft-donor T cell macrochimerism also had high graft-versus-host to host-versus-graft clonal ratios in their allografts.

J is TRBJ2-1 and V is TRBV27; a possible D gene is TRBD2 (5 bases). This TCR came from a human donor who received an intestinal transplant. This sample comprised unstimulated CD8+ T cells sorted from spleen or lymph node cells, obtained before intestinal transplant. CDR3 residues: CASSFPGDEQFF. The DNA of the CDR3 is TGTGCCAGCAGTTTTCCCGGGGATGAGCAGTTCTTC.